This T cell receptor beta chain comes out of a study of blood T cell repertoires in COVID-19. About the study: The cDNA or gDNA used as material had been derived from T cells, B-cell-depleted T cells, or PBMCs.

Assay: immunoSEQ multiplex PCR; the TCRdb copy retains only in-frame clones and omits some. The table records over 200,000 clones, 80% of them present only once. The CDR3 has 15 amino acids. Germline-derived CDR1 and CDR2 are SGDLS and YYNGEE. The V gene lost 3 bases and the J gene lost 8 bases, with 17 bases spanning the gap. The chain recombines TRBV9 with TRBJ1-4; TRBD1 might be the D (6 bases). The sequenced sample consisted of peripheral blood. This sequence was found in a human donor in a cohort sampled during active COVID-19. CDR3 in amino acids: CASSAFGQPREKLFF. DNA of the CDR3: TGTGCCAGCAGCGCGTTTGGACAGCCCAGGGAAAAACTGTTTTTT.